One TCR beta chain is described in this entry. Time point noted: recipient sample about 28 days before transplant, after cytoreduction. This specimen belongs to a study of T cell clonotyping in hematopoietic cell transplantation. Libraries were prepared by immunoSEQ multiplex PCR; TCRdb keeps only in-frame clonotypes and omits some of them. The table has roughly 6,400 clones, 95% to 97% seen once; the top ten hold less than 20%. The ends were cut back, 4 bases at V and 1 base at J, with 17 bases in the middle. In germline, CDR1 is MNHEY, CDR2 SVGAGI. CDR3 length: 16 amino acids. The source is a man in his 70s with acute myeloid leukemia. Some clones in this sample may be carry-over from other donors' samples. The J gene is TRBJ2-7, the V gene TRBV6-5; perhaps TRBD2 as D (5 bases). The starting material was peripheral blood mononuclear cells, obtained before stem cell transplant. The CDR3 loop is CASSSPRRHLSYEQYF. DNA for the CDR3: TGTGCCAGCAGTTCCCCACGGAGGCACCTTTCCTACGAGCAGTACTTC.